The T cell receptor beta chain under discussion was sequenced for a study of cytomegalovirus exposure and HLA in healthy donors. Study context: A preliminary data release comprised 80 million or so unique TCRs obtained from HLA-typed donors. Study-wide results and caveats: Usually a TCR sequence was rare, but some public TCRs were found in many donors. Immune exposure was documented only through CMV serostatus.

Regarding this clone: Its antigen is unidentified.

It was with 60 Vbeta and 13 Jbeta primers that the PCR ran. Only in-frame clones appear in the TCRdb table, and some are missing; sequencing was by immunoSEQ multiplex PCR. The repertoire shows roughly 200,000 clones; the top ten hold about 6.5%. The CDR3 length is 15 residues. Trimming pared 7 bases from V and 0 bases from J, leaving 13 bases between. Per the germline V gene, CDR1 is SGHNT and CDR2 is YENEEA. The sequenced sample consisted of PBMCs. This chain joins TRBV11-3 and TRBJ1-3; D is undetermined. This clonotype was sampled from a young man in good health and CMV-seronegative. DNA of the CDR3: TGTGCCAGCACCCTCCCGGGGAGCTCTGGAAACACCATATATTTT. Its protein product is CASTLPGSSGNTIYF.